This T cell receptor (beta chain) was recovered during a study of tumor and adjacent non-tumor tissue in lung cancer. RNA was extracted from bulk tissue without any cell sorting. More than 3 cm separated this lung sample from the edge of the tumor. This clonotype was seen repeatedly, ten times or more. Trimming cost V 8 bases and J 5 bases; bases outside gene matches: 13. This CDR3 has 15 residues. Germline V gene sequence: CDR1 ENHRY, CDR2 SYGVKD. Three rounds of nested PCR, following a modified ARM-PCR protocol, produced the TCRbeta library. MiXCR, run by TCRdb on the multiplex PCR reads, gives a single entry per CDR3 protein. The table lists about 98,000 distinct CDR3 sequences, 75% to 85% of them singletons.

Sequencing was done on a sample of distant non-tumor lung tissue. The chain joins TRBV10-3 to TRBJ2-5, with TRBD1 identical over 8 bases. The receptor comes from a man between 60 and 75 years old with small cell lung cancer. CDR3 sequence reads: CAIRPSDRVVETQYF. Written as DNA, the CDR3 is TGTGCCATCCGTCCGTCGGACAGGGTTGTGGAGACCCAGTACTTC.